This T cell receptor (beta chain) was recorded in a study of memory CD4+ T cells and cytomegalovirus serostatus. As regards this clone: What it recognizes is unknown.

Whole-study findings and limits: Median bootstrapped AUC for CMV status was approximately 0.95 originally, less than 0.92 US-trained. About 40% of the roughly 160 known CMV-associated TCRbeta sequences appeared in CD4+ memory.

The sort gate was single viable CD3+CD4+CD8-CD45RO+ cells for memory CD4+ T cells. CMV serostatus came from serum IgG against pp150, pp28, p38, p52. The authors' processing: Out-of-frame sequences were removed, leaving about 2,300,000 distinct TCRbeta sequences. Clones were sequenced by immunoSEQ multiplex PCR, and TCRdb holds only the in-frame ones, with some missing. From that table come the V and J calls and clone size; the DNA was used to work out D and trimming. The table records some 41,000 clones, around 75% of them present only once. CDR1 is MGHRA and CDR2 is YSYEKL in the germline V gene. This CDR3 is built from 17 residues. Trimming left V 3 bases short and J 4 bases short, with 18 bases between.

The TCR originated in an adult in good health and CMV-seronegative. The sequenced material came from memory CD4+ T cells from blood. The V call is TRBV4-1, the J call TRBJ2-2; D is possibly TRBD1 or TRBD2 (6 bases each). DNA of the CDR3: TGCGCCAGCAGCCACCCGGGGGCAAGAAAGGGCACCGGGGAGCTGTTTTTT. Residues: CASSHPGARKGTGELFF.